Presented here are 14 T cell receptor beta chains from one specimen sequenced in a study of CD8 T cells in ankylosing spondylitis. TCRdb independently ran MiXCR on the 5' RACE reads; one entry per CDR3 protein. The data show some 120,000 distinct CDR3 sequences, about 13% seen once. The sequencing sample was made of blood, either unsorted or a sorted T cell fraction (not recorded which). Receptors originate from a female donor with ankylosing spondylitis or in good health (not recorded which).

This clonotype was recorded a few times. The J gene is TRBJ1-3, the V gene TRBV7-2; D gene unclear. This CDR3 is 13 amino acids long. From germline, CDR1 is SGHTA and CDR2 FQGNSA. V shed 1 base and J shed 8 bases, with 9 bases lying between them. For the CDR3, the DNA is TGTGCCAGCAGCTTAGGGGCCGGGGACACCATATATTTT. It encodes CASSLGAGDTIYF.

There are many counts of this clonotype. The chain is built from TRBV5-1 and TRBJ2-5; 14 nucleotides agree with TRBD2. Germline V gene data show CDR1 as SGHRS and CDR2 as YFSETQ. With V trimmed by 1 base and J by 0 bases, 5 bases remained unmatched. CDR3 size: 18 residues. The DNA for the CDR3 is TGCGCCAGCAGCTTGCGACTAGCGGGAGGGTCTTACCAAGAGACCCAGTACTTC. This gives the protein CASSLRLAGGSYQETQYF.

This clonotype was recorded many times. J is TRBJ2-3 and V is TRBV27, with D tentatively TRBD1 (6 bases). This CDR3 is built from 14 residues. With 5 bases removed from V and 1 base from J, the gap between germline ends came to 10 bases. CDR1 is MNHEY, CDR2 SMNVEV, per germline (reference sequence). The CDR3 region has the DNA TGTGCCAGCAGTCCACAGGGCGGCACAGATACGCAGTATTTT. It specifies CASSPQGGTDTQYF.

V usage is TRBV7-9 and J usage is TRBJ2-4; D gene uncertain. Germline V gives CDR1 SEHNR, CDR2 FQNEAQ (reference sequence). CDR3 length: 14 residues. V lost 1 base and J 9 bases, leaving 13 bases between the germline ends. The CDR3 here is CASSLVGSDSIQYF. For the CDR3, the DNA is TGTGCCAGCAGCTTAGTAGGGTCAGATAGCATTCAGTACTTC.

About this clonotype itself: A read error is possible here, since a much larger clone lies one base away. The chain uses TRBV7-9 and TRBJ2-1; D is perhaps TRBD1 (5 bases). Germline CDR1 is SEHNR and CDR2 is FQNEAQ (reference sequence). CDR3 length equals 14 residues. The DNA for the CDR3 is TGTACCAGCAGCTTTGGACAAGCCTACAATGAGCAGTTCTTC. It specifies CTSSFGQAYNEQFF. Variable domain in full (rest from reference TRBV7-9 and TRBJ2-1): DTGVSQNPRHKITKRGQNVTFRCDPISEHNRLYWYRQTLGQGPEFLTYFQNEAQLEKSRLLSDRFSAERPKGSFSTLEIQRTEQGDSAMYLCTSSFGQAYNEQFFGPGTRLTVL.

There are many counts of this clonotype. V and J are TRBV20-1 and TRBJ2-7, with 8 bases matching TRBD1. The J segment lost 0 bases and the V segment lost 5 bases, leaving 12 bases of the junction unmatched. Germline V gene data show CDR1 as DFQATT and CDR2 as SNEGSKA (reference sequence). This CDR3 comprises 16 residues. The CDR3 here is CSAEPFRTGSSYEQYF. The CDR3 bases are TGCAGTGCTGAACCCTTTAGGACAGGGAGCTCCTACGAGCAGTACTTC.

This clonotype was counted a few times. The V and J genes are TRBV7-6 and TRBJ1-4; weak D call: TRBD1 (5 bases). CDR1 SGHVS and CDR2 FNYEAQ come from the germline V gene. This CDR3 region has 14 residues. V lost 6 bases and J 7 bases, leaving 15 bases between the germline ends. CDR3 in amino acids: CASSSPAGSEKLFF. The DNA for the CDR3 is TGTGCCAGCAGTTCTCCCGCAGGGAGTGAAAAACTGTTTTTT.

DNA for the CDR3: TGCAGTGCTAGAGATCCCGGGGAACAGGGAGGGCCCCATTTT. Protein: CSARDPGEQGGPHF. The V gene is TRBV20-1, the J gene TRBJ1-5, with a tentative D call TRBD1 (6 bases). Germline V lookup: CDR1 DFQATT, CDR2 SNEGSKA (reference sequence). This CDR3 has 14 residues. V shed 0 bases and J shed 16 bases, with 22 bases lying between them.

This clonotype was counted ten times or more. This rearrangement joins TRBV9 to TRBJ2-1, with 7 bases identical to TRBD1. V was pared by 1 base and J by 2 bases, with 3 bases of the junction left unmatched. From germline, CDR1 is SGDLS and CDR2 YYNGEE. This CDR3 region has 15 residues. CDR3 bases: TGTGCCAGCAGCGTAAGGGACAGCCCCTACAATGAGCAGTTCTTC. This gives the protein CASSVRDSPYNEQFF. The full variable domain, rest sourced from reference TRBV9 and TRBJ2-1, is DSGVTQTPKHLITATGQRVTLRCSPRSGDLSVYWYQQSLDQGLQFLIQYYNGEERAKGNILERFSAQQFPDLHSELNLSSLELGDSALYFCASSVRDSPYNEQFFGPGTRLTVL.

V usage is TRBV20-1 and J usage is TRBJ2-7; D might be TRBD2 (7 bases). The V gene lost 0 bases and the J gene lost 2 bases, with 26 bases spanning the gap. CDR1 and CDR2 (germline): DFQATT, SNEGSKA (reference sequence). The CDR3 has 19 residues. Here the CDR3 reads CSARDFRVGLKKGAYEQYF. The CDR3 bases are TGCAGTGCTAGAGATTTTCGAGTGGGACTAAAAAAGGGGGCCTACGAGCAGTACTTC.

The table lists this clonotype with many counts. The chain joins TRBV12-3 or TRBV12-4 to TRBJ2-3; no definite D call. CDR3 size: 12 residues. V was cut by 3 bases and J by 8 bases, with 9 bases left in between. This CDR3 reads CASSFLVLTQYF. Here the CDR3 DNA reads TGTGCCAGCAGTTTTCTAGTTCTTACGCAGTATTTT.

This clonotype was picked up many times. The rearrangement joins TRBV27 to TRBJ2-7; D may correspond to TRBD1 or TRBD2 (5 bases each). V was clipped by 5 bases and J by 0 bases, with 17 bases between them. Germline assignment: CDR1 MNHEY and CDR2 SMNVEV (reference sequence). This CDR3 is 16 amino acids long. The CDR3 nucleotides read TGTGCCAGCAGTCAGCGTGGGACCTCGAGCTCCTACGAGCAGTACTTC. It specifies CASSQRGTSSSYEQYF.

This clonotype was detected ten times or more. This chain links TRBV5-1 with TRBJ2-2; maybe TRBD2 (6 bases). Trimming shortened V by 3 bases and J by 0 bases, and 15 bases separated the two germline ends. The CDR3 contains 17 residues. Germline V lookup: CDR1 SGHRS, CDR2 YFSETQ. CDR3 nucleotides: TGCGCCAGCAGCTCCCGCGGAGGGCCTGCGAACACCGGGGAGCTGTTTTTT. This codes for CASSSRGGPANTGELFF.

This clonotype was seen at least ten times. CDR3 nucleotide sequence: TGCAGCGTTGCCCGGCCGGGGGACACTACCTACGAGCAGTACTTC. It encodes CSVARPGDTTYEQYF. V and J are TRBV29-1 and TRBJ2-7, with D perhaps assigned TRBD1 or TRBD2 (6 bases each). The CDR3 runs to 15 residues. Germline V gives CDR1 SQVTM, CDR2 ANQGSEA. Trimming took 4 bases from V and 2 from J, leaving 18 bases between them.